This TCR beta chain was recovered during a study of T cells after posttransplantation cyclophosphamide. General study results and limits: Later blood repertoires were often dominated by clones from the donor CD8+ memory compartment. After PTCy, TRB diversity resembled that of CNI/methotrexate controls.

V trimming: 3 bases; J trimming: 4 bases; junction bases outside the gene matches: 7. The CDR3 loop spans 15 amino acids. Germline lookup yields CDR1 SGHRS and CDR2 YFSETQ. Produced via immunoSEQ multiplex PCR; TCRdb's table is partial and in-frame only. Here the sample spans some 21,000 clones, over 75% being singletons. Points on this clone: Antigen specificity is unknown.

Controls had myeloablative marrow grafts with methotrexate and calcineurin inhibitor, sampled at 1 year. Sample: PBMCs, taken 350 to 400 days after allogeneic stem cell transplant with calcineurin inhibitor and methotrexate. The receptor was isolated from a female patient aged 30 to 40 who received an allogeneic stem cell transplant from an unrelated donor, was CMV-positive, and had acute and chronic GVHD. The graft donor may have given rise to some T cells. This rearrangement joins TRBV5-1 to TRBJ2-1; 7 bases match TRBD2. CDR3 sequence reads: CASSYDPSGYNEQFF. In DNA, the CDR3 is TGCGCCAGCAGCTACGACCCTAGCGGTTACAATGAGCAGTTCTTC.